This passage covers 5 T cell receptor beta chains from one sample sequenced in a study of siplizumab effects on memory and regulatory T cells. Assay used: immunoSEQ multiplex PCR; TCRdb lists only in-frame clones, some missing. The table shows some 63,000 clones, with roughly 97% occurring only once. Sequencing used naive CD8+ T cells sorted from blood. Every receptor here comes from a human donor in good health.

V is TRBV19 and J is TRBJ2-7; 12 bases line up with TRBD1. Germline V gene sequence: CDR1 LNHDA, CDR2 SQIVND (reference sequence). The ends lost 5 bases at V and 6 bases at J; junction bases unmatched: 8. This CDR3 is built from 15 residues. The CDR3 region has the DNA TGTGCCAGTAGTGTAGGGGACAGGGGGCCAGTCGAGCAGTACTTC. Residues: CASSVGDRGPVEQYF.

The V gene is TRBV5-4, the J gene TRBJ2-7; 8 bases agree with TRBD1. V was clipped by 4 bases and J by 3 bases; unmatched bases: 15. Germline CDR1 SGHNT, CDR2 YYREEE (reference sequence). This CDR3 is 17 amino acids long. The DNA of the CDR3 is TGTGCCAGCAGCCATCATCCCGGCCAGGGGGCCTTCTACGAGCAGTACTTC. This translates into CASSHHPGQGAFYEQYF. Together with reference TRBV5-4 and TRBJ2-7, the CDR3 gives the full variable domain: ETGVTQSPTHLIKTRGQQVTLRCSSQSGHNTVSWYQQALGQGPQFIFQYYREEENGRGNFPPRFSGLQFPNYSSELNVNALELDDSALYLCASSHHPGQGAFYEQYFGPGTRLTVT.

The chain couples TRBV7-9 to TRBJ1-2; D remains unclear. The germline V and J ends were trimmed by 1 base and 5 bases, with 14 bases remaining between them. The CDR3 spans 15 residues. Germline V gene sequence: CDR1 SEHNR, CDR2 FQNEAQ (reference sequence). This CDR3 reads CASSLVATAWYGYTF. The CDR3, as DNA: TGTGCCAGCAGCTTAGTAGCGACGGCGTGGTATGGCTACACCTTC.

The gene calls are TRBV7-2 and TRBJ2-3; perhaps D is TRBD1 or TRBD2 (6 bases each). Germline V gives CDR1 SGHTA, CDR2 FQGNSA. The V end lost 1 base, the J end lost 2 bases, and 13 bases lay between the germline ends. This CDR3 contains 16 residues. The CDR3 DNA reads TGTGCCAGCAGCTTAGTATGGGGGGCCACCACAGATACGCAGTATTTT. Protein sequence: CASSLVWGATTDTQYF.

This chain joins TRBV21-1 and TRBJ1-6; no DNA check was done on the table's D call, TRBD1. TRBV21-1 is designated a pseudogene. This CDR3 has 14 residues. The CDR3 here is CARRDRACNSPLHF. CDR3 nucleotides: TGTGCCAGACGGGACAGGGCTTGTAATTCACCCCTCCACTTT.